These 21 T cell receptor beta chains originate from one sample sequenced in a study of TIL therapy for anti-PD-1-resistant metastatic lung cancer. Time point described: pre-treatment sample, taken before nivolumab and TIL therapy. The tumor samples were excised metastases, mostly pleural nodules or supraclavicular lymph nodes. The immunoSEQ assay was v3. Data came from immunoSEQ multiplex PCR; TCRdb stores just in-frame clones and leaves some out. The sample has 25,000 to 30,000 clones, approximately 72% seen once. The sample here was tumor tissue, taken at baseline. The receptors derive from a person aged 25-85 years with non-small cell lung cancer.

This chain links TRBV4-3 with TRBJ2-3; TRBD1 matches 8 bases. The CDR3 covers 17 residues. CDR1 is LGHNA and CDR2 is YSLEER in the germline V gene. Losses at the gene ends were 4 bases for V and 0 bases for J; bases not matched to a gene: 9. The CDR3 bases are TGCGCCAGCAGCCCGTCCTTCACAGGGGGAAGCACAGATACGCAGTATTTT. Translation: CASSPSFTGGSTDTQYF.

CDR3 sequence: CAWIPQDRGINEQFF. CDR3 nucleotides: TGTGCCTGGATTCCCCAGGACAGGGGGATCAATGAGCAGTTCTTC. The chain has TRBV30 and TRBJ2-1; 10 bases align to TRBD1. This CDR3 is built from 15 residues. The V segment lost 4 bases and the J segment 6 bases; nucleotides outside the gene matches: 9. Germline loops: CDR1 GTSNPN, CDR2 SVGIG (reference sequence).

This chain joins TRBV6-5 and TRBJ2-3, with TRBD2 identical over 7 bases. The germline CDR1 and CDR2 sequences are MNHEY and SVGAGI. The V and J ends lost 6 bases and 2 bases, in that order; junction bases with no gene match: 5. CDR3 length equals 14 residues. CDR3 protein: CASRRGGDTDTQYF. CDR3 coding DNA: TGTGCCAGCAGGCGCGGGGGAGACACAGATACGCAGTATTTT.

The chain has TRBV7-9 and TRBJ2-5; D possibly corresponds to TRBD2 (6 bases). V was trimmed by 4 bases and J by 5 bases, leaving 20 bases between them. Germline values: CDR1 SEHNR, CDR2 FQNEAQ (reference sequence). The CDR3 has 16 residues. The CDR3 region is CASSSSRDLREETQYF. CDR3 sequence (DNA): TGTGCCAGCAGCTCAAGCCGGGACTTAAGGGAGGAGACCCAGTACTTC.

The chain joins TRBV19 to TRBJ2-3; no firm D call. The CDR3 spans 15 residues. V was pared by 6 bases and J by 2 bases, with 15 bases between. CDR1 and CDR2 (germline): LNHDA, SQIVND (reference sequence). The CDR3 sequence is CASRRRPGDTDTQYF. The CDR3 coding sequence is TGTGCCAGTAGAAGACGACCAGGTGACACAGATACGCAGTATTTT.

This clone was counted a few times. V usage is TRBV6-5 and J usage is TRBJ1-6; 7 nucleotides agree with TRBD1. The CDR3 loop spans 15 amino acids. CDR1 and CDR2 from the germline V gene are MNHEY and SVGAGI. V trimming: 5 bases; J trimming: 5 bases; junction bases outside the gene matches: 6. CDR3 amino acids: CASSPPTGNNSPLHF. For the CDR3, the DNA is TGTGCCAGCAGTCCGCCGACAGGGAATAATTCACCCCTCCACTTT.

The chain has TRBV6-6 and TRBJ1-4, with D maybe TRBD1 (5 bases). The CDR3 consists of 16 residues. Germline V gene data show CDR1 as MNHNY and CDR2 as SVGAGI (reference sequence). Trimming removed 0 bases from V and 5 bases from J, with 13 bases in between. The CDR3 DNA reads as TGTGCCAGCAGTTACTCGTACAACAGGAGGAATGAAAAACTGTTTTTT. As protein: CASSYSYNRRNEKLFF.

The V and J genes are TRBV5-4 and TRBJ2-5; TRBD2 is a possible D gene (6 bases). The V gene's germline CDR1 is SGHNT and CDR2 YYREEE (reference sequence). Trimming removed 0 bases from V and 2 bases from J, with 17 bases in between. The length of the CDR3 is 17 residues. Here the CDR3 DNA reads TGTGCCAGCAGCTTGGACCCCAGTGTTCGGGGGCAAGAGACCCAGTACTTC. Translation: CASSLDPSVRGQETQYF.

The chain has TRBV5-1 and TRBJ2-7; TRBD2 aligns across 11 bases. The J segment lost 1 base and the V segment lost 4 bases, leaving 7 bases of the junction unmatched. CDR3 length equals 16 residues. Per the germline V gene, CDR1 is SGHRS and CDR2 is YFSETQ. Here the CDR3 DNA reads TGCGCCAGCAGCCGGACTAGCGGGTCCGTTTCCTACGAGCAGTACTTC. Residues: CASSRTSGSVSYEQYF. Together with reference TRBV5-1 and TRBJ2-7, the CDR3 gives the full variable domain: KAGVTQTPRYLIKTRGQQVTLSCSPISGHRSVSWYQQTPGQGLQFLFEYFSETQRNKGNFPGRFSGRQFSNSRSEMNVSTLELGDSALYLCASSRTSGSVSYEQYFGPGTRLTVT.

This clone appeared a few times. V usage is TRBV25-1 and J usage is TRBJ1-6, with no clear D. Between the trimmed V and J ends, which lost 2 bases and 4 bases, there was a span of 3 bases. The CDR3 runs 13 residues. CDR1 is MGHDK and CDR2 is SYGVNS in the germline V gene. The CDR3 sequence is CASSEQYNSPLHF. The CDR3 bases are TGTGCCAGCAGTGAACAGTATAATTCACCCCTCCACTTT. Drawing the rest from reference TRBV25-1 and TRBJ1-6, the complete variable domain is EADIYQTPRYLVIGTGKKITLECSQTMGHDKMYWYQQDPGMELHLIHYSYGVNSTEKGDLSSESTVSRIRTEHFPLTLESARPSHTSQYLCASSEQYNSPLHFGNGTRLTVT.

This clone appeared once. CDR3 in amino acids: CASSTIAGARDTQYF. The CDR3 DNA is TGTGCCAGTAGTACCATAGCGGGGGCTCGAGATACGCAGTATTTT. The chain couples TRBV19 to TRBJ2-3; 9 nucleotides align to TRBD2. This CDR3 is built from 15 residues. J gave up 5 bases and V 4 bases, and 7 bases lay outside the gene matches. Germline V gene lookup returns CDR1 LNHDA and CDR2 SQIVND (reference sequence).

For the CDR3, the DNA is TGCGCCAGCAGCCGACTAGCGGGGGTGGGGGAGCAGTACTTC. Translated, it gives CASSRLAGVGEQYF. V is TRBV4-1 and J is TRBJ2-7, with 12 bases aligning to TRBD2. This CDR3 is built from 14 residues. Germline CDR1 reads MGHRA; CDR2 reads YSYEKL. Losses at the gene ends were 4 bases for V and 7 bases for J; bases not matched to a gene: 5.

The V call is TRBV7-2, the J call TRBJ2-5; the D call may be TRBD1 or TRBD2 (7 bases each). V shed 4 bases and J shed 1 base, with 13 bases lying between them. CDR1 is SGHTA and CDR2 is FQGNSA in the germline V gene. The CDR3 is 15 residues long. The CDR3 loop reads CASSWQGGGQETQYF. The CDR3 nucleotides read TGTGCCAGCAGCTGGCAGGGGGGGGGCCAAGAGACCCAGTACTTC.

The chain is built from TRBV29-1 and TRBJ2-5; TRBD1 matches 8 bases. Germline V gene sequence: CDR1 SQVTM, CDR2 ANQGSEA. V was pared by 8 bases and J by 4 bases, with 12 bases of the junction left unmatched. The CDR3 has 14 residues. For the CDR3, the DNA is TGCAGCAAAACACAGGGGGATGGTGGAGAGACCCAGTACTTC. Its translation: CSKTQGDGGETQYF.

The chain recombines TRBV11-2 with TRBJ2-7; the D gene is possibly TRBD2 (7 bases). The CDR3 covers 15 residues. Germline V CDR1 and CDR2: SGHAT, FQNNGV. V was pared by 3 bases and J by 2 bases, with 14 bases between. As DNA, the CDR3 is TGTGCCAGCAGCTTCGCGGGGGCTCTTACCTACGAGCAGTACTTC. Residues: CASSFAGALTYEQYF.

CDR3 protein: CSVPLGAVETQYF. The DNA for the CDR3 is TGCAGCGTACCTCTCGGGGCGGTGGAGACCCAGTACTTC. The chain employs TRBV29-1 and TRBJ2-5, with D perhaps TRBD1 or TRBD2 (5 bases each). The V and J ends lost 6 bases and 5 bases respectively, with 16 bases between them. Germline V CDR1 and CDR2: SQVTM, ANQGSEA. The CDR3 sequence is 13 residues long.

This clone appeared once. The chain joins TRBV6-5 to TRBJ2-3; maybe TRBD2 (6 bases). Germline V CDR1 and CDR2: MNHEY, SVGAGI. The CDR3 extends over 16 amino acids. With 2 bases removed from V and 6 bases from J, the gap between germline ends came to 18 bases. Here the CDR3 reads CASSYQTARGLDTQYF. The CDR3 DNA is TGTGCCAGCAGTTACCAAACGGCGCGGGGTTTGGATACGCAGTATTTT.

The table lists this clone with a count of one. This sequence joins TRBV5-1 and TRBJ1-4, with TRBD1 as a possible D gene (5 bases). This CDR3 is built from 15 residues. Germline CDR1 reads SGHRS; CDR2 reads YFSETQ. V lost 0 bases, J lost 3 bases, and 9 bases lay in between. CDR3 DNA sequence: TGCGCCAGCAGCTTGGCCGGGGGATCTAATGAAAAACTGTTTTTT. Translating it yields CASSLAGGSNEKLFF.

This chain connects TRBV9 to TRBJ2-5; 10 nucleotides line up with TRBD2. This CDR3 has 15 amino acids. V lost 2 bases, J lost 5 bases, and 6 bases stayed unmatched. Germline V gives CDR1 SGDLS, CDR2 YYNGEE. The CDR3 DNA follows: TGTGCCAGCAGCGTCAGCGGGGGGGCCGTTGAGACCCAGTACTTC. Translating gives CASSVSGGAVETQYF.

This chain links TRBV19 with TRBJ1-3; 8 nucleotides line up with TRBD1. The V and J ends lost 1 base and 0 bases, in that order; junction bases with no gene match: 5. The CDR3 runs 17 residues. Germline V gene lookup returns CDR1 LNHDA and CDR2 SQIVND (reference sequence). CDR3 sequence (DNA): TGTGCCAGTAGTATAGGCGGGGACAGGATCTCTGGAAACACCATATATTTT. Its translation: CASSIGGDRISGNTIYF.

A few counts support this clone. J is TRBJ2-3 and V is TRBV5-6; a weak D match, TRBD2 (6 bases). Trimming removed 4 bases from V and 3 bases from J, with 9 bases in between. The CDR3 has 13 amino acids. The V gene's germline CDR1 is SGHDT and CDR2 YYEEEE. CDR3: CASSRLGTDTQYF. CDR3 DNA: TGTGCCAGCAGCAGACTAGGGACAGATACGCAGTATTTT.